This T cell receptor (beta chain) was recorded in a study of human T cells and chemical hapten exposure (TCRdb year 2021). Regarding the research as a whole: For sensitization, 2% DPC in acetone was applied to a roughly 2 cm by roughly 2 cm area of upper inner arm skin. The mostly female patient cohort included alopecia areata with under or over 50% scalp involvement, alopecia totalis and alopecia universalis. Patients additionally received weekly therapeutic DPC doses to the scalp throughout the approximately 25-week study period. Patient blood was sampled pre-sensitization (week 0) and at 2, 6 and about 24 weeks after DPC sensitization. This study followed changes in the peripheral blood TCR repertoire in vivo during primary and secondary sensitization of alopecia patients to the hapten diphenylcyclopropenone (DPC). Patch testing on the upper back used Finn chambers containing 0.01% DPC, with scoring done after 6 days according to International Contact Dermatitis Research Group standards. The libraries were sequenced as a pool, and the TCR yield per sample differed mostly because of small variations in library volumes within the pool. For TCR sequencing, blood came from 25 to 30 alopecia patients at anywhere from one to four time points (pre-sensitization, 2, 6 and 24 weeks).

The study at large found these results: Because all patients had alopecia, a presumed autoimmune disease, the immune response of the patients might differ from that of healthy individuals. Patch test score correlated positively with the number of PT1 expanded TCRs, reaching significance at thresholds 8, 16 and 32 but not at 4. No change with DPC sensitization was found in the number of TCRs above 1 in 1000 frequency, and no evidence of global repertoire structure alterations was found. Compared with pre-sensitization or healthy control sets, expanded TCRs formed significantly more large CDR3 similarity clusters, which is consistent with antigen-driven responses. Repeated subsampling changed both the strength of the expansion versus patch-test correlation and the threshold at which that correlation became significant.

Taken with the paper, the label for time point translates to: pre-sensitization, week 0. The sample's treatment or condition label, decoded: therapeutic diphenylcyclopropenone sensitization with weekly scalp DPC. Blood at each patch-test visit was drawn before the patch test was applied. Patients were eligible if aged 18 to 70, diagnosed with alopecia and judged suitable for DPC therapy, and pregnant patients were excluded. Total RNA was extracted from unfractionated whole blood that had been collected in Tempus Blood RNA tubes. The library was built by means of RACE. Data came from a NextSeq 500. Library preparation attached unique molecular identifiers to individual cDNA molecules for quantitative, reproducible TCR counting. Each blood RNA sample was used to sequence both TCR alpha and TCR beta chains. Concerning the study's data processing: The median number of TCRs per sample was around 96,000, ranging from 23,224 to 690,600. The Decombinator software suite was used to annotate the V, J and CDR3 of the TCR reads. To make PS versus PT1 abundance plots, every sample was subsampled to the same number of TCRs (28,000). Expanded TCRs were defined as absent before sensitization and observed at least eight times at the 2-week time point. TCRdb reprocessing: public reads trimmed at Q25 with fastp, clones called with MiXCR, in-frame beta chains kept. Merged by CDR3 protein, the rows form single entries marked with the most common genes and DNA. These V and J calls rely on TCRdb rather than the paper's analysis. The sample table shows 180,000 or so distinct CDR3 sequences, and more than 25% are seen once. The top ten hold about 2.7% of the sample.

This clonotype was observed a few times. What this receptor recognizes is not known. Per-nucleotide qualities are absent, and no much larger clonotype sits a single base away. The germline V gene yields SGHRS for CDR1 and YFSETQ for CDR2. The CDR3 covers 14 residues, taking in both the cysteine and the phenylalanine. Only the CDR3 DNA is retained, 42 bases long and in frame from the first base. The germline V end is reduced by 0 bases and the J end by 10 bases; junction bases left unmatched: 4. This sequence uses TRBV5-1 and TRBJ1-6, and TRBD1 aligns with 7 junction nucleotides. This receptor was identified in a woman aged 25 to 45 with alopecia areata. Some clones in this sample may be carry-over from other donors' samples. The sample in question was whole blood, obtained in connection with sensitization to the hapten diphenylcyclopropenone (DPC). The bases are TGCGCCAGCAGCTTGGACAGGGGATCCTCACCCCTCCACTTT. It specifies CASSLDRGSSPLHF.